The TCR beta chain under discussion was sequenced for a study of shared clonotypes between healthy human individuals. Study summary: Per donor, three plates held CD4 naive cells, three held CD4 memory, two held CD8 naive and one held CD8 memory.

Turning to this clone: As yet, its antigen is unknown.

The V gene lost 6 bases and the J gene lost 6 bases, with 22 bases spanning the gap. Germline V gives CDR1 LNHDA, CDR2 SQIVND (reference sequence). The CDR3 is 16 residues long. Assay execution proceeded at the deep level. Measured with immunoSEQ multiplex PCR; TCRdb has only the in-frame clones, and not every one. The table records approximately 1.9 million clones, around 93% of them present only once. Study-wide results and caveats: Naive subsets usually exceeded memory subsets in estimated richness.

Terminally differentiated effector memory CD45RA+ cells were excluded from the naive CD8 cells, which were CD45RO-negative and positively selected for CCR7. The V and J genes are TRBV19 and TRBJ2-3; D may be TRBD1 (6 bases). This clonotype was obtained from a man aged 18-30 years in good health. Some clones in this sample may be carry-over from other donors' samples. The source material was naive CD8+ T cells from PBMCs. CDR3 sequence (DNA): TGTGCCAGTAGACCTAAGCTCGGACAGTCAACTGATACGCAGTATTTT. The encoded protein is CASRPKLGQSTDTQYF.